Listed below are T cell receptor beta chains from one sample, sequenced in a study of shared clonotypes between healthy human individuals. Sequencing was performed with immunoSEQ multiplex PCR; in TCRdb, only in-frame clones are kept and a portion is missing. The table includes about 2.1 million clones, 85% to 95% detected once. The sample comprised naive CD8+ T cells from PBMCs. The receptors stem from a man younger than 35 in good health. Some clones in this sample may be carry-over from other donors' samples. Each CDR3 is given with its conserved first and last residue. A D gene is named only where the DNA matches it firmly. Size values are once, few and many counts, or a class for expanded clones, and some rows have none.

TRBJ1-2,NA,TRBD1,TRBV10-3,CAISELGQGIYGYTF,TGTGCCATCAGTGAGTTGGGACAGGGGATTTATGGCTACACCTTC
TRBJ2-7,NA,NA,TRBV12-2,CASRLVQPRADYEQYF,TGTGCAAGTCGCTTAGTACAGCCCCGCGCTGACTACGAGCAGTACTTC
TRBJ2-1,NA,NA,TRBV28,CASSQTGVRYNEQFF,TGTGCCAGCAGCCAAACCGGGGTCCGTTACAATGAGCAGTTCTTC
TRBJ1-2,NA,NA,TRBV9,CASSPGLSTHGYTF,TGTGCCAGCAGCCCGGGCCTATCTACCCATGGCTACACCTTC
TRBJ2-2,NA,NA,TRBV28,CASSSGPSTGELFF,TGTGCCAGCAGTTCGGGGCCTAGTACCGGGGAGCTGTTTTTT
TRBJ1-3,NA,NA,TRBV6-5,CASRAPDGNTIYF,TGTGCCAGCAGGGCCCCGGACGGAAACACCATATATTTT
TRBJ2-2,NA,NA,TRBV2,CASRTARGLNTGELFF,TGTGCCAGCCGGACAGCGCGGGGCCTGAACACCGGGGAGCTGTTTTTT
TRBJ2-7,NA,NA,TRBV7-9,CASSGGSYEQYF,TGTGCCAGCAGCGGAGGGTCCTACGAGCAGTACTTC
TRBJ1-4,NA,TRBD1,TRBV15,CATSRDIAGTGDEKLFF,TGTGCCACCAGCAGAGATATTGCCGGGACAGGGGATGAAAAACTGTTTTTT
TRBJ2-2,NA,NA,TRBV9,CASSAQGGVFTGELFF,TGTGCCAGCAGCGCTCAGGGGGGAGTTTTCACCGGGGAGCTGTTTTTT
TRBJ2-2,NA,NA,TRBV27,CASSPRNTGELFF,TGTGCCAGCAGTCCTCGAAACACCGGGGAGCTGTTTTTT
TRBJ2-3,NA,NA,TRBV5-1,CASSLAAGGSTDTQYF,TGCGCCAGCAGCTTGGCCGCAGGCGGGAGCACAGATACGCAGTATTTT
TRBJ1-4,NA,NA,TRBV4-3,CASSQVLGKTNEKLFF,TGCGCCAGCAGCCAGGTTTTGGGGAAAACTAATGAAAAACTGTTTTTT
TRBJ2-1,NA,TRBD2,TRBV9,CASSPSGNSYNEQFF,TGTGCCAGCAGCCCGAGCGGGAACTCCTACAATGAGCAGTTCTTC
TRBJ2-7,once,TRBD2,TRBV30,CAGDGASGPYEQYF,TGTGCCGGGGACGGGGCTAGCGGACCCTACGAGCAGTACTTC
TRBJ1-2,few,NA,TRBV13,CASSSQGSYGYTF,TGTGCCAGCAGCTCCCAAGGGTCCTATGGCTACACCTTC
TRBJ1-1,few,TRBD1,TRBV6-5,CASSSTGGSTEAFF,TGTGCCAGCAGTTCCACAGGGGGATCAACTGAAGCTTTCTTT
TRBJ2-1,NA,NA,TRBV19,CASRTPGEHNEQFF,TGTGCCAGTAGGACGCCGGGAGAGCACAATGAGCAGTTCTTC
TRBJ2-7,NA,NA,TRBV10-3,CAISESRGSGEQYF,TGTGCCATCAGTGAGTCAAGGGGTTCGGGCGAGCAGTACTTC
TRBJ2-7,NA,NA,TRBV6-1,CASSDASHSYEQYF,TGTGCCAGCAGTGACGCCTCCCACTCCTACGAGCAGTACTTC
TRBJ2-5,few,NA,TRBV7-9,CASSLGRETQYF,TGTGCCAGCAGCTTGGGGAGGGAGACCCAGTACTTC
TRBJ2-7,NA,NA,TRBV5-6,CASSPTPTYEQYF,TGTGCCAGCAGTCCAACCCCCACGTACGAGCAGTACTTC
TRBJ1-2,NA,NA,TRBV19,CASRRWTETNYGYTF,TGTGCCAGTAGACGGTGGACAGAAACTAACTATGGCTACACCTTC
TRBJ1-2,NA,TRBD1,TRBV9,CASSVKGQGYGYTF,TGTGCCAGCAGCGTTAAAGGACAGGGGTATGGCTACACCTTC
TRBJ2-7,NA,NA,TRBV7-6,CASNRRGGESEQYF,TGTGCCAGCAACCGCCGAGGGGGAGAGAGCGAGCAGTACTTC
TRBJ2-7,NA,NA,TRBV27,CASSSVQGTYEQYF,TGTGCCAGCAGTTCGGTCCAGGGGACCTACGAGCAGTACTTC
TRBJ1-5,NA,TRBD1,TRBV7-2,CASSFGTANSNQPQHF,TGTGCCAGCAGCTTCGGGACAGCTAATAGCAATCAGCCCCAGCATTTT
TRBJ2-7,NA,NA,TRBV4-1,CASSQVTKYSYEQYF,TGCGCCAGCAGCCAAGTCACCAAGTACTCCTACGAGCAGTACTTC